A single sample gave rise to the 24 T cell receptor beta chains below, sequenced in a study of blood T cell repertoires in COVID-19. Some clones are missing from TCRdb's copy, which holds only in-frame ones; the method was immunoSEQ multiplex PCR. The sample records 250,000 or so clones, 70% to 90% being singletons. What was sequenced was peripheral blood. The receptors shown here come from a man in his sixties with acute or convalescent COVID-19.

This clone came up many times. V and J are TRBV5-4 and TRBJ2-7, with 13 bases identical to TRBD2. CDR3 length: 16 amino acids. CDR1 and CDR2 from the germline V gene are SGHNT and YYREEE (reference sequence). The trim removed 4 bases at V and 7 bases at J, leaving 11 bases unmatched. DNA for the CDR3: TGTGCCAGCAGCCCGGGACTAGCGGGAATAGCGGGGGAGCAGTACTTC. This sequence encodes CASSPGLAGIAGEQYF.

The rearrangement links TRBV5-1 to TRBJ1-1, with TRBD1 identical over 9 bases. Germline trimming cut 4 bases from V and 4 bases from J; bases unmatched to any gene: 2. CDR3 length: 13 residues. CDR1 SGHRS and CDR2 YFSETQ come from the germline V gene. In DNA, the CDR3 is TGCGCCAGCAGCCAGGACAGGGGCACTGAAGCTTTCTTT. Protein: CASSQDRGTEAFF.

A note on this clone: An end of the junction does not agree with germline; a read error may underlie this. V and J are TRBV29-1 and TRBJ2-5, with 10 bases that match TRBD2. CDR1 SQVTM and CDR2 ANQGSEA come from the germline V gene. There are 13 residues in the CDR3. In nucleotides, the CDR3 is TGCAGCGTCGAAGGACTAGCGGATAAGACCCAGTACTTC. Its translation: CSVEGLADKTQYF.

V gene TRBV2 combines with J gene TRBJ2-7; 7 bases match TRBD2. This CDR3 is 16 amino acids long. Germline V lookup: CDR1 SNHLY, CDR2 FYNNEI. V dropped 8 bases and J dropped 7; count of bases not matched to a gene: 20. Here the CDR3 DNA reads TGTGCCAGCGGACCATCTAGCGGACCCGCAGCGGTTGAGCAGTACTTC. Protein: CASGPSSGPAAVEQYF.

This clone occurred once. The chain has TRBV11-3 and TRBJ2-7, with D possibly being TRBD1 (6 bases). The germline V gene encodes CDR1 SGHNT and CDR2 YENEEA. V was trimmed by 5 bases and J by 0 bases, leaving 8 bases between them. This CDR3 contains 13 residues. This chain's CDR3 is CASSPRGSYEQYF. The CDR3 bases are TGTGCCAGCAGCCCCAGGGGCTCCTACGAGCAGTACTTC.

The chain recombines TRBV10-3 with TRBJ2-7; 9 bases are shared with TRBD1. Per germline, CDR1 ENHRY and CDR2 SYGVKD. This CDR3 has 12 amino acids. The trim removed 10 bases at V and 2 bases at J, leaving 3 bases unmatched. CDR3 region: CATRQGAYEQYF. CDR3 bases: TGTGCCACAAGACAGGGGGCCTACGAGCAGTACTTC.

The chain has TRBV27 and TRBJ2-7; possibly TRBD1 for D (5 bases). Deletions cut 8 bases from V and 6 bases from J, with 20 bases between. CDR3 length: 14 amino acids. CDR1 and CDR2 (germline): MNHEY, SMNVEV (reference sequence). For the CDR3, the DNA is TGTGCCAGCTTTGTGTGGACAATGGATGGCGAGCAGTACTTC. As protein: CASFVWTMDGEQYF.

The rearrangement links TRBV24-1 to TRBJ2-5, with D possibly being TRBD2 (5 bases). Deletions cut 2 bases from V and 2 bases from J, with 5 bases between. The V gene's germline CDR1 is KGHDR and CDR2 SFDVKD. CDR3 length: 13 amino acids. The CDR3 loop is CATSDSGQETQYF. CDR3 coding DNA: TGTGCCACCAGTGATTCGGGGCAAGAGACCCAGTACTTC.

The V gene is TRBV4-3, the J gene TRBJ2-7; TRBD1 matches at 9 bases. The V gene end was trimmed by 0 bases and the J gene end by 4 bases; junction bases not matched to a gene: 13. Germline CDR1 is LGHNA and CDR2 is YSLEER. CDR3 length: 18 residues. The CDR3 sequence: CASSQDLGQGLGVYEQYF. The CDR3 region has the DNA TGCGCCAGCAGCCAAGATTTGGGACAGGGCCTTGGGGTTTACGAGCAGTACTTC.

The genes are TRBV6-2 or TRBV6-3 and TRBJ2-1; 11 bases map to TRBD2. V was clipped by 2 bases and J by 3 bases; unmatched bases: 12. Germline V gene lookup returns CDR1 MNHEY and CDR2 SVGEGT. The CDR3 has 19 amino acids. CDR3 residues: CASSYRSSGRSLDYNEQFF. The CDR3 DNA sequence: TGTGCCAGCAGTTACCGCTCTAGCGGGAGGTCACTGGACTACAATGAGCAGTTCTTC.

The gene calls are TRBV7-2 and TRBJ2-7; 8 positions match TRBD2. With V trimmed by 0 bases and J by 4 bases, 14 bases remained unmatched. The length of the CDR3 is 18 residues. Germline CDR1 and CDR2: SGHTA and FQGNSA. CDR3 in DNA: TGTGCCAGCAGCTTAGCGCTGGGAGGGCGCGGGAGGTCTTACGAGCAGTACTTC. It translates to CASSLALGGRGRSYEQYF.

The CDR3 reads CASSQEGGRGNTEAFF. In nucleotides, the CDR3 is TGCGCCAGCAGCCAAGAAGGGGGCAGGGGGAACACTGAAGCTTTCTTT. The V gene is TRBV4-1, the J gene TRBJ1-1; 7 nucleotides line up with TRBD1. The J segment lost 1 base and the V segment lost 0 bases, leaving 5 bases of the junction unmatched. CDR3 size: 16 residues. Germline loops: CDR1 MGHRA, CDR2 YSYEKL.

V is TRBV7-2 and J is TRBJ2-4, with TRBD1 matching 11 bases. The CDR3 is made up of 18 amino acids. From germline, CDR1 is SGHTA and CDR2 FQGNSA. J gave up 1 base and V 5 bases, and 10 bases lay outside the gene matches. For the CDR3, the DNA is TGTGCCAGCAGCCATCGATCCGGGACAGGGGGTGCCAAAAACATTCAGTACTTC. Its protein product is CASSHRSGTGGAKNIQYF.

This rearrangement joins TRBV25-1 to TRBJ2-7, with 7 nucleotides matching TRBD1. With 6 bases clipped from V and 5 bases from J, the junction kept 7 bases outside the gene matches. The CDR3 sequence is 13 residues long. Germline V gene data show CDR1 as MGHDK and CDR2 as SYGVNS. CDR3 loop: CASSNRGLNEQYF. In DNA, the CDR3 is TGTGCCAGCAGCAACAGGGGTCTGAACGAGCAGTACTTC.

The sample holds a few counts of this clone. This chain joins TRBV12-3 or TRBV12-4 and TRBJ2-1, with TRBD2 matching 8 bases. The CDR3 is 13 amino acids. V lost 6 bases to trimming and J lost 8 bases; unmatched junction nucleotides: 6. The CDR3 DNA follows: TGTGCCAGCAGCTATAGAGCGGGAGATGAGCAGTTCTTC. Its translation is CASSYRAGDEQFF.

CDR3 loop: CATSRPLGMRSTGELFF. The CDR3 bases are TGTGCCACCAGCAGACCCCTCGGGATGCGTTCCACCGGGGAGCTGTTTTTT. The gene calls are TRBV15 and TRBJ2-2, with D possibly matching TRBD2 (5 bases). CDR1 and CDR2 from the germline V gene are LNHNV and YYDKDF (reference sequence). This CDR3 contains 17 residues. V was trimmed by 2 bases and J by 4 bases, leaving 17 bases between them. Drawing the rest from reference TRBV15 and TRBJ2-2, the complete variable domain is DAMVIQNPRYQVTQFGKPVTLSCSQTLNHNVMYWYQQKSSQAPKLLFHYYDKDFNNEADTPDNFQSRRPNTSFCFLDIRSPGLGDTAMYLCATSRPLGMRSTGELFFGEGSRLTVL.

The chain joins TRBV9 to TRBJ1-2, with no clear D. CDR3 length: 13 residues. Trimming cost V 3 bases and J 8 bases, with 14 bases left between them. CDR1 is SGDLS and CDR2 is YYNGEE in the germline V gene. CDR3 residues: CASSEDAGVGYTF. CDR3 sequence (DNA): TGTGCCAGCAGCGAGGACGCGGGTGTGGGCTACACCTTC.

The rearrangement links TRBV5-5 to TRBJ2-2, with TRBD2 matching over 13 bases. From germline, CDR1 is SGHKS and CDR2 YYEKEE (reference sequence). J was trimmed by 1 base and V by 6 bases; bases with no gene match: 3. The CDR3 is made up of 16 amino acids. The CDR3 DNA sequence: TGTGCCAGCATCGGACTAGCGGGAGTGAACACCGGGGAGCTGTTTTTT. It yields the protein CASIGLAGVNTGELFF.

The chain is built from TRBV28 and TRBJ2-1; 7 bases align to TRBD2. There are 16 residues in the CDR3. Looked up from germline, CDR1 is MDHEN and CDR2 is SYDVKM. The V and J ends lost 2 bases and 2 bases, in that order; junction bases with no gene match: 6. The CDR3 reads CASSLRPSGAYNEQFF. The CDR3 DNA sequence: TGTGCCAGCAGTTTACGGCCTAGCGGAGCCTACAATGAGCAGTTCTTC. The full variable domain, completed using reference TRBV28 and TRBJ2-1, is DVKVTQSSRYLVKRTGEKVFLECVQDMDHENMFWYRQDPGLGLRLIYFSYDVKMKEKGDIPEGYSVSREKKERFSLILESASTNQTSMYLCASSLRPSGAYNEQFFGPGTRLTVL.

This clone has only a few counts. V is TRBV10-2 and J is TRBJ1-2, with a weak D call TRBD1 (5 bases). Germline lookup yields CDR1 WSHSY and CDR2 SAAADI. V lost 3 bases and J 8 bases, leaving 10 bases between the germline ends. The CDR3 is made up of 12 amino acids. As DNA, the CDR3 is TGCGCCAGCAGTGACAGGGCAGGGGGCTACACCTTC. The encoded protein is CASSDRAGGYTF.

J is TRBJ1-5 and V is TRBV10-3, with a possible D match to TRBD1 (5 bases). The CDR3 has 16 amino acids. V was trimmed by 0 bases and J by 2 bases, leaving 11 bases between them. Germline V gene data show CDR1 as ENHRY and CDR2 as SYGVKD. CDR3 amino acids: CAISESGGWGNQPQHF. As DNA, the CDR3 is TGTGCCATCAGTGAGTCGGGGGGATGGGGCAATCAGCCCCAGCATTTT.

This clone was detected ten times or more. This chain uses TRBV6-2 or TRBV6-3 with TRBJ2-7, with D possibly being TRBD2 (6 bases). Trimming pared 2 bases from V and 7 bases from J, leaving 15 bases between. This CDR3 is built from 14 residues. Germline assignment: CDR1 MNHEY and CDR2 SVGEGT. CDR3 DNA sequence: TGTGCCAGCAGTTACGGACTACCGCAGCAGGAGCAGTACTTC. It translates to CASSYGLPQQEQYF.

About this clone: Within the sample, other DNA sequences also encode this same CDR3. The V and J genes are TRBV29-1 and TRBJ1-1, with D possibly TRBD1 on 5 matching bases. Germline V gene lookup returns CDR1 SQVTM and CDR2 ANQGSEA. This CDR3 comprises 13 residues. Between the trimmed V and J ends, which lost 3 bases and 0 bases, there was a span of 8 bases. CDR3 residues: CSVEGQMNTEAFF. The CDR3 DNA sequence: TGCAGCGTTGAGGGGCAGATGAACACTGAAGCTTTCTTT.

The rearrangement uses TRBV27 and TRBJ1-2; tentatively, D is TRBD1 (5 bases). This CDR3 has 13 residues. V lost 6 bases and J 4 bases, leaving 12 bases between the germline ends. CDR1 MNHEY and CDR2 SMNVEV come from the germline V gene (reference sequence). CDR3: CASSRTGGYGYTF. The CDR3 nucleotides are TGTGCCAGCAGCCGAACAGGCGGCTATGGCTACACCTTC.